The 16 T cell receptor beta chains listed next were all sequenced from one sample in a study of blood T cell repertoires in COVID-19. The repertoire was sequenced with immunoSEQ multiplex PCR; TCRdb's copy has only in-frame clones and lacks some. Of hundreds of thousands of clones listed, 85% were seen once; the top ten hold approximately 5%. Input material: peripheral blood. All receptors come from a man aged 45-65 years with active or convalescent COVID-19.

The V and J genes are TRBV19 and TRBJ2-1, with D possibly matching TRBD2 (6 bases). CDR1 and CDR2 (germline): LNHDA, SQIVND (reference sequence). This CDR3 has 17 residues. V lost 3 bases to trimming and J lost 6 bases, with 21 bases between them. The CDR3 DNA is TGTGCCAGTAGTATCTCCCGCGGGACTGGCACTGGCAATGAGCAGTTCTTC. Residues: CASSISRGTGTGNEQFF. The full variable domain, rest sourced from reference TRBV19 and TRBJ2-1, is DGGITQSPKYLFRKEGQNVTLSCEQNLNHDAMYWYRQDPGQGLRLIYYSQIVNDFQKGDIAEGYSVSREKKESFPLTVTSAQKNPTAFYLCASSISRGTGTGNEQFFGPGTRLTVL.

This chain uses TRBV7-8 with TRBJ2-1, with 8 nucleotides matching TRBD2. The CDR3 has 16 residues. CDR1 and CDR2 (germline): SGHVS, FQNEAQ. V lost 5 bases and J lost 9; bases outside the gene matches: 15. CDR3 bases: TGTGCCAGCAGCAAAACAACGGGAGGGCCCTCCAGTGAGCAGTTCTTC. It yields the protein CASSKTTGGPSSEQFF.

V and J are TRBV2 and TRBJ1-2; no definite D call. Germline lookup yields CDR1 SNHLY and CDR2 FYNNEI. The CDR3 spans 11 residues. The V end lost 2 bases, the J end lost 4 bases, and 2 bases lay between the germline ends. The CDR3 reads CASSERYGYTF. CDR3 DNA sequence: TGTGCCAGCAGTGAACGCTATGGCTACACCTTC.

J is TRBJ1-1 and V is TRBV4-2; D may be TRBD1 (6 bases). Germline assignment: CDR1 LGHNA and CDR2 YNFKEQ. The length of the CDR3 is 14 residues. With 4 bases removed from V and 4 bases from J, the gap between germline ends came to 13 bases. CDR3 nucleotide sequence: TGTGCCAGCAGCCGAAACAGGGAGGGCACTGAAGCTTTCTTT. It specifies CASSRNREGTEAFF.

The chain combines TRBV6-5 with TRBJ1-6, with a weak D call TRBD1 (6 bases). CDR1 is MNHEY and CDR2 is SVGAGI in the germline V gene. The V end lost 0 bases, the J end lost 10 bases, and 13 bases lay between the germline ends. The CDR3 loop spans 15 amino acids. CDR3 DNA sequence: TGTGCCAGCAGTTACTCGGGGACACCGAGATCACCCCTCCACTTT. This sequence encodes CASSYSGTPRSPLHF.

The CDR3 DNA is TGTGCCAGCAGAAGCGGGGGAACAGATACGCAGTATTTT. Its protein is CASRSGGTDTQYF. This chain links TRBV6-5 with TRBJ2-3; the match to TRBD2 covers 8 bases. Germline V gene lookup returns CDR1 MNHEY and CDR2 SVGAGI. Unmatched junction bases numbered 2, after V lost 6 bases and J lost 3 bases. This CDR3 has 13 amino acids.

The chain employs TRBV5-6 and TRBJ2-5; 8 bases match TRBD2. The CDR3 has 12 amino acids. From germline, CDR1 is SGHDT and CDR2 YYEEEE. The trim removed 1 base at V and 14 bases at J, leaving 7 bases unmatched. Here the CDR3 reads CASSLRWAGGYF. CDR3 DNA sequence: TGTGCCAGCAGCTTGCGGTGGGCGGGAGGTTACTTC.

The V and J genes are TRBV12-5 and TRBJ1-1; D gene unclear. Deletions cut 6 bases from V and 1 base from J, with 9 bases between. The germline V gene has CDR1 LGHNT and CDR2 FRNRAP. This CDR3 contains 13 residues. The CDR3 nucleotides read TGTGCTAGTGGCTTAGACACGAACACTGAAGCTTTCTTT. Translation: CASGLDTNTEAFF.

The rearrangement uses TRBV5-4 and TRBJ1-1, with TRBD1 as a possible D gene (5 bases). Germline values: CDR1 SGHNT, CDR2 YYREEE (reference sequence). The CDR3 is 13 residues long. V lost 7 bases and J lost 4, with 14 bases in between. This chain's CDR3 is CASSGAGTTEAFF. The CDR3 nucleotides are TGTGCCAGCTCGGGAGCAGGGACCACTGAAGCTTTCTTT.

V and J are TRBV18 and TRBJ1-2; D gene uncertain. This CDR3 has 16 residues. The germline V gene encodes CDR1 KGHSH and CDR2 LQKENI. The V end lost 2 bases, the J end lost 0 bases, and 13 bases lay between the germline ends. The CDR3 nucleotides are TGTGCCAGCTCACCAGGGCCGGGAAACTCTAACTATGGCTACACCTTC. Amino acids: CASSPGPGNSNYGYTF.

The gene calls are TRBV28 and TRBJ2-7; 7 bases match TRBD1. Trimming at V came to 4 bases and at J to 2 bases, leaving 8 bases not matched to a gene. Germline-derived CDR1 and CDR2 are MDHEN and SYDVKM. This CDR3 region has 15 residues. In nucleotides, the CDR3 is TGTGCCAGCAGTTCCACCGGGACAGCCACCTACGAGCAGTACTTC. This codes for CASSSTGTATYEQYF.

V is TRBV9 and J is TRBJ2-5; 7 bases match TRBD1. V gave up 4 bases and J gave up 2 bases; unmatched junction bases: 8. The CDR3 covers 15 residues. CDR1 SGDLS and CDR2 YYNGEE come from the germline V gene. Here the CDR3 reads CASSRQGGSQETQYF. The CDR3 bases are TGTGCCAGCAGCAGACAGGGCGGGTCACAAGAGACCCAGTACTTC.

The sample holds one count of this clone. This chain links TRBV3-1 (or the pseudogene TRBV3-2) with TRBJ2-3, with unresolved D. The CDR3 spans 12 residues. Per germline, CDR1 LGHDT and CDR2 YNNKEL (reference sequence). V lost 4 bases to trimming and J lost 6 bases, with 8 bases between them. The CDR3 region is CASSPTADTQYF. CDR3 in DNA: TGTGCCAGCAGCCCCACTGCGGATACGCAGTATTTT.

The chain uses TRBV19 and TRBJ2-1; 7 nucleotides align to TRBD2. The germline CDR1 and CDR2 sequences are LNHDA and SQIVND (reference sequence). This CDR3 has 14 amino acids. V lost 7 bases to trimming and J lost 6 bases; unmatched junction nucleotides: 9. The CDR3 protein is CASTRGGGPNEQFF. The DNA of the CDR3 is TGTGCCAGTACACGTGGGGGAGGGCCCAATGAGCAGTTCTTC.

This chain links TRBV7-7 with TRBJ2-7, with TRBD1 matching over 7 bases. Germline CDR1 is SSHAT and CDR2 is FNYEAQ (reference sequence). The CDR3 is made up of 15 amino acids. With V trimmed by 1 base and J by 1 base, 4 bases remained unmatched. CDR3 region: CASSLGPGGSYEQYF. For the CDR3, the DNA is TGTGCCAGCAGCTTAGGCCCAGGGGGTTCCTACGAGCAGTACTTC.

In its sample, this clone was seen a few times. The rearrangement links TRBV2 to TRBJ2-7; D remains unclear. Trimming took off 5 bases at V and 2 bases at J, with 7 bases between the two ends. From germline, CDR1 is SNHLY and CDR2 FYNNEI. The CDR3 spans 12 residues. CDR3 in DNA: TGTGCCAGCAGTCGGGTCACCTACGAGCAGTACTTC. It translates to CASSRVTYEQYF.